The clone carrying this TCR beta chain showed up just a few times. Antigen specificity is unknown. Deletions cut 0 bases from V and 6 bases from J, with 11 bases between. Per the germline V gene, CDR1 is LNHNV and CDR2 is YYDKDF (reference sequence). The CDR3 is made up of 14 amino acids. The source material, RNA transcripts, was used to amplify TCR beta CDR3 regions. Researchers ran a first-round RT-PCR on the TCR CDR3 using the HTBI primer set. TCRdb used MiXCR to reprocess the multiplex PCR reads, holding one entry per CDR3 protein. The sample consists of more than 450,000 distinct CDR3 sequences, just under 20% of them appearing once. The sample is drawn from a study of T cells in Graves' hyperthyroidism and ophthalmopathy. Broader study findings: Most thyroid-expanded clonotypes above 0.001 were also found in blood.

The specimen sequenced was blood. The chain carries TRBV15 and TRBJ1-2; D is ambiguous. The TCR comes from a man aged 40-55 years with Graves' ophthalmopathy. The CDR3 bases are TGTGCCACCAGCAGAGACAGGAACAGCAATGGCTACACCTTC. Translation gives CATSRDRNSNGYTF.